This T cell receptor beta chain comes out of a study of technical replicates of blood from a handful of donors. The table came from immunoSEQ multiplex PCR; TCRdb's copy has only in-frame clones and leaves some out. The table includes 90,000 or so clones, 95% detected once. Input material: T cells isolated from PBMCs. The source is a human donor in good health.

The CDR3 protein is CASSSGWSGANVLTF. CDR3 DNA sequence: TGTGCCAGCAGCTCAGGATGGTCTGGGGCCAACGTCCTGACTTTC. V is TRBV7-2 and J is TRBJ2-6; D ambiguous. The CDR3 sequence is 15 residues long. Trimming removed 4 bases at V and 1 base at J, with 8 bases between. Germline CDR1 is SGHTA and CDR2 is FQGNSA. Looking up the rest from reference TRBV7-2 and TRBJ2-6 gives the full variable domain: GAGVSQSPSNKVTEKGKDVELRCDPISGHTALYWYRQSLGQGLEFLIYFQGNSAPDKSGLPSDRFSAERTGGSVSTLTIQRTQQEDSAVYLCASSSGWSGANVLTFGAGSRLTVL.